The rows below give T cell receptor beta chains drawn from one sample of a study of cytomegalovirus exposure and HLA in healthy donors. Only in-frame clones appear in the TCRdb table, and some are missing; sequencing was by immunoSEQ multiplex PCR. This table holds approximately 160,000 clones, just under 90% found once. The sample consisted of PBMCs. Receptors were obtained from a young woman in good health and CMV-seropositive. CDR3s include the opening cysteine and the closing phenylalanine or tryptophan. A D gene is named only where the DNA matches it firmly. A row's size may be missing; if present it is once, few, many or a size class.

d_call	clone_size	v_call	j_call	cdr3_nt	cdr3_aa
NA	NA	TRBV27	TRBJ2-1	TGTGCCAGCAGTTTATCGGACTGGAATGAGCAGTTCTTC	CASSLSDWNEQFF
TRBD2	once	TRBV19	TRBJ2-1	TGTGCCAGTAGTATAGGGACTAGCGTATACAATGAGCAGTTCTTC	CASSIGTSVYNEQFF
NA	NA	TRBV6-5	TRBJ2-1	TGTGCCAGCAGTCCGAACTCCCTTAGCGACAATGAGCAGTTCTTC	CASSPNSLSDNEQFF
NA	NA	TRBV7-2	TRBJ2-2	TGTGCCAGCAGCTTAGTCCAGGTCGGGGAGCTGTTTTTT	CASSLVQVGELFF
NA	NA	TRBV7-9	TRBJ2-5	TGTGCCAGCAGCTTTTCCGGGGAGACCCAGTACTTC	CASSFSGETQYF
TRBD2	once	TRBV4-1	TRBJ2-1	TGCGCCAGCAGCCACCTTAGCGGGAGAACCTACAATGAGCAGTTCTTC	CASSHLSGRTYNEQFF
NA	NA	TRBV19	TRBJ2-1	TGTGCCAGTAGTCCCGGGACAGGGACTAGCGTCCGAGGGGGTGTGAATGAGCAGTTCTTC	CASSPGTGTSVRGGVNEQFF
NA	NA	TRBV4-2	TRBJ2-7	TGTGCCAGCAGCCCTACTCCCCCCGACGAGCAGTACTTC	CASSPTPPDEQYF
NA	NA	TRBV7-2	TRBJ2-5	TGTGCCAGCAGCTTCGCGGCGGGGAGGGGGGAGACCCAGTACTTC	CASSFAAGRGETQYF
NA	NA	TRBV9	TRBJ2-1	TGTGCCAGCAGCGTAGGGGTCACCGGGAAGCCAGAGCAGTTCTTC	CASSVGVTGKPEQFF
TRBD1	NA	TRBV7-8	TRBJ2-7	TGTGCCAGCAGCAACAGGGGTACCTACGAGCAGTACTTC	CASSNRGTYEQYF
NA	NA	TRBV2	TRBJ1-2	TGTGCCAGCAGTGAAATAGGATCGGGACTTGGCTACACCTTC	CASSEIGSGLGYTF
NA	NA	TRBV5-1	TRBJ2-7	TGCGCCAGCAGCTTGGCCATTCGGACAGACAACCACGAGCAGTACTTC	CASSLAIRTDNHEQYF
NA	NA	TRBV28	TRBJ2-1	TGTGCCAGCAGTTTATGGGGACTTTCATACAATGAGCAGTTCTTC	CASSLWGLSYNEQFF
NA	once	TRBV7-2	TRBJ2-7	TGTGCCAGCAGTTCCCGCCTGACCCAGGGAAGGACCCCCACCTACGAGCAGTACTTC	CASSSRLTQGRTPTYEQYF
NA	NA	TRBV7-9	TRBJ1-4	TGTGCCAGCAGCTTATTCCCCCAGGGGCCTCGGCATGAAAAACTGTTTTTT	CASSLFPQGPRHEKLFF
NA	NA	TRBV12-5	TRBJ2-7	TGTGCTAGTGGTTTGACCCGGGTCTCGGAGCAGTACTTC	CASGLTRVSEQYF
NA	NA	TRBV19	TRBJ1-1	TGTGCCAGTAGTATACAACAGGGTGAAGCTTTCTTT	CASSIQQGEAFF
TRBD2	NA	TRBV25-1	TRBJ2-1	TGTGCCAGCAGCATAGCGGGAGTAGTAAATGAGCAGTTCTTC	CASSIAGVVNEQFF
NA	once	TRBV30	TRBJ2-7	TGTGCCTGGACAGGGGTCGGTTCCTACGAGCAGTACTTC	CAWTGVGSYEQYF
TRBD2	NA	TRBV11-3	TRBJ2-2	TGTGCCAGCAGCTTAGATGGCGCACGAGCGGGGGCCGGGGAGCTGTTTTTT	CASSLDGARAGAGELFF
NA	NA	TRBV11-3	TRBJ2-7	TGTGCCAGCAGCTTAGATTCCCTCAAGACAGCCTACGAGCAGTACTTC	CASSLDSLKTAYEQYF
NA	NA	TRBV6-5	TRBJ2-7	TGTGCCAGCAGTTACTCTGTGGGGGGCTACGAGCAGTACTTC	CASSYSVGGYEQYF
TRBD2	NA	TRBV10-3	TRBJ2-7	TGTGCCATCAGTGAGGGACTAGCGGAGACCTACGAGCAGTACTTC	CAISEGLAETYEQYF
NA	NA	TRBV6-6	TRBJ1-1	TGTGCCAGCAGTTCACAGCAAAGTCTGGCCCTCTTT	CASSSQQSLALF
NA	NA	TRBV5-1	TRBJ2-1	TGCGCCAGCAGCTTGGAACATAACAATGAGCAGTTCTTC	CASSLEHNNEQFF
TRBD2	once	TRBV27	TRBJ2-7	TGTGCCAGCAGTTTTAGCGGGGTTCCCTCCTACGAGCAGTACTTC	CASSFSGVPSYEQYF
NA	NA	TRBV5-5	TRBJ1-1	TGTGCCAGCAGCTTGGACAGGGTGTACACTGAAGCTTTCTTT	CASSLDRVYTEAFF
TRBD2	NA	TRBV5-1	TRBJ2-7	TGCGCCAGCAGCTTGGCCGGCGGACTAGCGGGAGGTCGCGAGCAGTACTTC	CASSLAGGLAGGREQYF
TRBD1	NA	TRBV7-2	TRBJ1-4	TGTGCCAGCAGCCCCCGAACCGGGACAGGGGACGAAAAACTGTTTTTT	CASSPRTGTGDEKLFF
NA	few	TRBV7-9	TRBJ2-1	TGTGCCAGCAGCTTAACAGTATACAATGAGCAGTTCTTC	CASSLTVYNEQFF
TRBD1	NA	TRBV7-8	TRBJ2-7	TGTGCCAGCAGCCTCCTTACTCAGGGGGCGAGCGGCTACGAGCAGTACTTC	CASSLLTQGASGYEQYF
NA	NA	TRBV6-1	TRBJ1-1	TGTGCCAGCAGTGAAGTTGGCCATAAAGCTTTCTTT	CASSEVGHKAFF
TRBD1	NA	TRBV7-3	TRBJ1-1	TGTGCCAGCAGCTCTACAGGGGGTATGGACACTGAAGCTTTCTTT	CASSSTGGMDTEAFF
TRBD2	NA	TRBV7-9	TRBJ2-7	TGTGCCAGCAGCTTAGTTGGACTAGCGTACGAGCAGTACTTC	CASSLVGLAYEQYF
TRBD2	NA	TRBV7-8	TRBJ2-1	TGTGCCAGCAGCGGGAGCGGGAGGGCCATAAGGCAGTTCTTC	CASSGSGRAIRQFF
NA	NA	TRBV28	TRBJ1-4	TGTGCCAGCAGCAACCGTAGGACAAATAATGAAAAACTGTTTTTT	CASSNRRTNNEKLFF
TRBD2	NA	TRBV28	TRBJ2-5	TGTGCCAGCAGAAGACTAGCGGGAGGGCCTTTCCAGTACTTC	CASRRLAGGPFQYF
NA	NA	TRBV10-3	TRBJ2-5	TGTGCCACAACGGACATAGAGAAAGAGACCCAGTACTTC	CATTDIEKETQYF
NA	NA	TRBV29-1	TRBJ2-2	TGCAGCGTTGACATCTCTGCGACCGGGGAGCTGTTTTTT	CSVDISATGELFF
TRBD2	NA	TRBV9	TRBJ2-3	TGTGCCAGCAGCCCCAACCCGCCGGGACTAGCGGGAGGATATGGAGATACGCAGTATTTT	CASSPNPPGLAGGYGDTQYF
NA	NA	TRBV30	TRBJ1-4	TGTGCCTGGAGCCGAACGGGAGTTGGAGAAAAACTGTTTTTT	CAWSRTGVGEKLFF
TRBD2	NA	TRBV5-1	TRBJ2-2	TGCGCCAGCAGTTGGGAGGGCCCCGGGGAGCTGTTTTTT	CASSWEGPGELFF
TRBD2	few	TRBV4-1	TRBJ2-1	TGCGCCAGCAGCCATAACCTAGCGGGAGGGTCCTACAATGAGCAGTTCTTC	CASSHNLAGGSYNEQFF
NA	NA	TRBV7-3	TRBJ2-1	TGTGCCAGCAGCCCGTTTGCGCGGGGTATATACAATGAGCAGTTCTTC	CASSPFARGIYNEQFF
NA	NA	TRBV27	TRBJ2-2	TGTGCCAGCAGCCTAGAGGGGGCGAACACCGGGGAGCTGTTTTTT	CASSLEGANTGELFF
NA	NA	TRBV11-2	TRBJ2-1	TGTGCCAGCAGCTTAGGACGAGCGGAGGGATACAATGAGCAGTTCTTC	CASSLGRAEGYNEQFF
NA	NA	TRBV18	TRBJ2-7	TGTGCCAGCTCACCCTCAGGTGGTGGCTACGAGCAGTACTTC	CASSPSGGGYEQYF